This T cell receptor (beta chain) derives from a study of human CD8 memory T cell subsets. Study-wide results and caveats: Effector memory cells lacked the similarly high diversity that stem-like memory and precursor exhausted T cells had. Going by Chao1 estimates, stem-like memory T cells seemed to be more diverse than precursor exhausted T cells. Precursor exhausted and stem-like memory T cell repertoires shared minimal overlap.

This CDR3 region has 16 residues. As for this clonotype: No antigen is known for it.

Researchers made TCR beta libraries via UMI-labeled 5' RACE. TCRdb reprocessed the 5' RACE reads and keeps a single row for each CDR3 protein, giving no DNA. This repertoire comprises 5,500 to 8,500 distinct CDR3 sequences; its ten largest clones make up around 20%. RNA was obtained from duplicate vials of approximately 150,000 sorted CD8+ T cells per subset. The rearrangement joins TRBV12-3 or TRBV12-4 to TRBJ2-5; without DNA, the TCRdb call of TRBD2 cannot be checked. This receptor was obtained from a human donor in good health. The sequencing sample was made of CD8+ T cells from PBMCs. CDR3: CASTPLAGGYQETQYF.